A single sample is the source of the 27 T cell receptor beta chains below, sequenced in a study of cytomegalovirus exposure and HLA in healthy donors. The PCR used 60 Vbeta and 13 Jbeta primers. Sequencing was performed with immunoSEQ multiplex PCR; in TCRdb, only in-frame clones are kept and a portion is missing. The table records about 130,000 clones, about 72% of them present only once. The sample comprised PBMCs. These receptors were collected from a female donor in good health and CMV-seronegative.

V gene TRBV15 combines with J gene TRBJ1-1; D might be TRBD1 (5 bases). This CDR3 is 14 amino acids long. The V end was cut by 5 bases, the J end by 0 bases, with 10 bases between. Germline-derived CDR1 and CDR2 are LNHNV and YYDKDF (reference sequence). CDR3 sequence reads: CATSLGGVNTEAFF. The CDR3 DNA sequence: TGTGCCACCAGCCTAGGAGGGGTGAACACTGAAGCTTTCTTT.

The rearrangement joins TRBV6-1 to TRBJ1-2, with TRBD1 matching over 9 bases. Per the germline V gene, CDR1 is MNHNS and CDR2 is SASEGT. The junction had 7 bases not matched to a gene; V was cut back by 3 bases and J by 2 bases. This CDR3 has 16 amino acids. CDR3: CASSDRDRASNYGYTF. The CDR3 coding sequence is TGTGCCAGCAGTGACAGGGACAGGGCTAGCAACTATGGCTACACCTTC.

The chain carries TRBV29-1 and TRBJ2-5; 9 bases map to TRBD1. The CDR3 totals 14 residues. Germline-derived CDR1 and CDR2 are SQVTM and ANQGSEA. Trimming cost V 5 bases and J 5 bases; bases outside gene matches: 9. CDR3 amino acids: CSVSGRQGDETQYF. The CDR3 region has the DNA TGCAGCGTTAGTGGGAGACAGGGGGACGAGACCCAGTACTTC. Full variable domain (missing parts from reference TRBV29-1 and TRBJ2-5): SAVISQKPSRDICQRGTSLTIQCQVDSQVTMMFWYRQQPGQSLTLIATANQGSEATYESGFVIDKFPISRPNLTFSTLTVSNMSPEDSSIYLCSVSGRQGDETQYFGPGTRLLVL.

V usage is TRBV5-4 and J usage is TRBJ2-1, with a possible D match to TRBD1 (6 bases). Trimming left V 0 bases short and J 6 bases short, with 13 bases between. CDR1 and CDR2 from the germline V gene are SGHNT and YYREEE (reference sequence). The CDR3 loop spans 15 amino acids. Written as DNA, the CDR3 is TGTGCCAGCAGCTTGGCTCAGGGGAGCGGCAATGAGCAGTTCTTC. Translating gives CASSLAQGSGNEQFF.

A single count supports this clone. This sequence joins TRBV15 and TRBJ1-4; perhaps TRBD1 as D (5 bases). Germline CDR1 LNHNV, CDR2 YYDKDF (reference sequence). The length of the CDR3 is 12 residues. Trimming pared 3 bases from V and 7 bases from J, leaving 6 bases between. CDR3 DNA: TGTGCCACCAGCAGGACAGTTGAAAAACTGTTTTTT. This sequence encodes CATSRTVEKLFF.

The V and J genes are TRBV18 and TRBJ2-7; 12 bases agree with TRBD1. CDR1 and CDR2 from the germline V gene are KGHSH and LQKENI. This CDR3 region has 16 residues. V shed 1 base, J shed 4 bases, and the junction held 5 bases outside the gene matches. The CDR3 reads CASSPRGTGGMYEQYF. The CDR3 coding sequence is TGTGCCAGCTCACCACGTGGGACAGGGGGCATGTACGAGCAGTACTTC.

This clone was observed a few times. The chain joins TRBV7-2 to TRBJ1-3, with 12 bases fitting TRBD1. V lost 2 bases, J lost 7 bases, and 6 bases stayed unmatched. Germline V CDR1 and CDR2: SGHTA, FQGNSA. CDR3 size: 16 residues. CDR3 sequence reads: CASSLFGGQGANTIYF. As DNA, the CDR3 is TGTGCCAGCAGCTTATTTGGGGGACAGGGGGCCAACACCATATATTTT.

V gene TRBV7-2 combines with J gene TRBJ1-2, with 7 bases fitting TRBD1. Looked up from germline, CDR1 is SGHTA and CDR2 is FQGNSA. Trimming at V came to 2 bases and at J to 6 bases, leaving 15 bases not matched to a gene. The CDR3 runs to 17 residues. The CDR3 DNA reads TGTGCCAGCAGCTTAATTGATAGGCTTAACAGGGGAGATGGCTACACCTTC. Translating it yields CASSLIDRLNRGDGYTF.

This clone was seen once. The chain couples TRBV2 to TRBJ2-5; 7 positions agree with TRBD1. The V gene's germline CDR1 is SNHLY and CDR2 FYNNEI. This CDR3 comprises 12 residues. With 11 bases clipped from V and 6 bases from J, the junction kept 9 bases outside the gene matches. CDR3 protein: CARGQFEQTQYF. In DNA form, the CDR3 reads TGTGCCCGGGGACAGTTTGAGCAGACCCAGTACTTC.

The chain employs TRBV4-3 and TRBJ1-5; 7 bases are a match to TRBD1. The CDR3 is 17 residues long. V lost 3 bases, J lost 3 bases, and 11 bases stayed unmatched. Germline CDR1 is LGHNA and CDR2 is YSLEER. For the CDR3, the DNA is TGCGCCAGCAGCCAGTACTATTCCGGGACAGCCAATCAGCCCCAGCATTTT. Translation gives CASSQYYSGTANQPQHF.

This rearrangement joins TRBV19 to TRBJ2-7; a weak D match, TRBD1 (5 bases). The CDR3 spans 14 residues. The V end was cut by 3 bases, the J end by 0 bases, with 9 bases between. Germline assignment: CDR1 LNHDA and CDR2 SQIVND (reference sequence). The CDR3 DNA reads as TGTGCCAGTAGTATCGACGACAGCTCCTACGAGCAGTACTTC. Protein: CASSIDDSSYEQYF.

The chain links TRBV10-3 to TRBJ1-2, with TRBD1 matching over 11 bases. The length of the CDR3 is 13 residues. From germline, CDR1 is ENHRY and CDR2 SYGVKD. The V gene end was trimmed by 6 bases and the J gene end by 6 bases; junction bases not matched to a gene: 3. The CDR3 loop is CAISEGQGDGYTF. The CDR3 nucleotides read TGTGCCATCAGCGAGGGACAGGGGGATGGCTACACCTTC.

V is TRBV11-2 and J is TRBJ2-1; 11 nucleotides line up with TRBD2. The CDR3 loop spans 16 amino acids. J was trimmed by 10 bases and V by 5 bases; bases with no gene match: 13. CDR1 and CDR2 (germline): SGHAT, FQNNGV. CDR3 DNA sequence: TGTGCCAGCAGCCCTATTAGCGGGAGGGCCTCGGGGGAGCAGTTCTTC. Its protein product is CASSPISGRASGEQFF.

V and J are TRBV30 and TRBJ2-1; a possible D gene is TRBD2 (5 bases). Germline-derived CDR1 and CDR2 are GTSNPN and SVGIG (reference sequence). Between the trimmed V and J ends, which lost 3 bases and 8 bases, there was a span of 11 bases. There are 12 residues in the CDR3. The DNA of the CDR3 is TGTGCCTGGAGCGGGTCTAGCCATGAGCAGTTCTTC. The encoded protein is CAWSGSSHEQFF.

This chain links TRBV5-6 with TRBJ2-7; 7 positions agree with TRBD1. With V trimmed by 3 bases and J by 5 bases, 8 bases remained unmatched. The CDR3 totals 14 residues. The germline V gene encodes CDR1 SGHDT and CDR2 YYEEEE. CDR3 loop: CASSSTGTANEQYF. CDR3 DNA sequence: TGTGCCAGCAGCTCTACCGGGACAGCTAACGAGCAGTACTTC.

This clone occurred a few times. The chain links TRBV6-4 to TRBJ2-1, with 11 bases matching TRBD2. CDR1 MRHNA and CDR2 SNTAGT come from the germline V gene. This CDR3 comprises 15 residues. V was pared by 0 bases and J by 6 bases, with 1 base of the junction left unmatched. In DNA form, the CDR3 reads TGTGCCAGCAGTGACTCACTAGCGGGAGCCAATGAGCAGTTCTTC. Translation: CASSDSLAGANEQFF.

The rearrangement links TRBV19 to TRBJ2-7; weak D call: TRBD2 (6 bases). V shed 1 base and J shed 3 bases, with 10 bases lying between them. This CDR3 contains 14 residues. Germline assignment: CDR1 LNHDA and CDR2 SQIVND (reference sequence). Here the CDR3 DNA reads TGTGCCAGTAGTATAGTCCCGGGGGACTACGAGCAGTACTTC. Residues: CASSIVPGDYEQYF.

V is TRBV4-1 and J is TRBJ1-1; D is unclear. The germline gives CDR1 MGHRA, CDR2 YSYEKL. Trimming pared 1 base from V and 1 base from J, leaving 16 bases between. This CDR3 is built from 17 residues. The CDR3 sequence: CASSQGPIGRANTEAFF. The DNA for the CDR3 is TGCGCCAGCAGCCAAGGACCCATCGGGAGGGCGAACACTGAAGCTTTCTTT.

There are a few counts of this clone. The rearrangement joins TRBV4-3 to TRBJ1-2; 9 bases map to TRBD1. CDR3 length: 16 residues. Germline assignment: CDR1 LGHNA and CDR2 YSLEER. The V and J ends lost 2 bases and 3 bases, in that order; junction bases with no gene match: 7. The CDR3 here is CASSQSGQGIDYGYTF. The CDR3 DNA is TGCGCCAGCAGCCAATCTGGACAGGGGATTGACTATGGCTACACCTTC.

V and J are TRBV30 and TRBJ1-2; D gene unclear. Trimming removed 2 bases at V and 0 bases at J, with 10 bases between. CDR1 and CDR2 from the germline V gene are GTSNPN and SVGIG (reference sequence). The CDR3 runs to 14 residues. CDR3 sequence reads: CAWSIEASNYGYTF. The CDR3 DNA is TGTGCCTGGAGTATCGAGGCCTCTAACTATGGCTACACCTTC. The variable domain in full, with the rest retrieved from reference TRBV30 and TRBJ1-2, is SQTIHQWPATLVQPVGSPLSLECTVEGTSNPNLYWYRQAAGRGLQLLFYSVGIGQISSEVPQNLSASRPQDRQFILSSKKLLLSDSGFYLCAWSIEASNYGYTFGSGTRLTVV.

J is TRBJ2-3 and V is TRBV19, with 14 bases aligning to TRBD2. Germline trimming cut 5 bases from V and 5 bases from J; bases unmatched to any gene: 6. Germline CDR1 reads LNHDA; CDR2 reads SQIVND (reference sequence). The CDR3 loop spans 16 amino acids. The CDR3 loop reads CASSGAGLAGVDTQYF. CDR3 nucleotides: TGTGCCAGTAGTGGCGCGGGACTAGCGGGAGTAGATACGCAGTATTTT.

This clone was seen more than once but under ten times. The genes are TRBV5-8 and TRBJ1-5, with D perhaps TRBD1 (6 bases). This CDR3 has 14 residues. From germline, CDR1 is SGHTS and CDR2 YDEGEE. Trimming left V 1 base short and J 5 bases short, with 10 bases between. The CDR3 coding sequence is TGTGCCAGCAGCTTGTTGGCAGGGGATCAGCCCCAGCATTTT. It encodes CASSLLAGDQPQHF.

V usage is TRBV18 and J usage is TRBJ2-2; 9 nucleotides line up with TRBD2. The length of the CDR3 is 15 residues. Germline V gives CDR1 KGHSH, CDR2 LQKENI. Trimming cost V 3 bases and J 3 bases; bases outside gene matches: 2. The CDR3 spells CASSPRLADTGELFF. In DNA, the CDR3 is TGTGCCAGCTCACCGAGACTAGCGGACACCGGGGAGCTGTTTTTT.

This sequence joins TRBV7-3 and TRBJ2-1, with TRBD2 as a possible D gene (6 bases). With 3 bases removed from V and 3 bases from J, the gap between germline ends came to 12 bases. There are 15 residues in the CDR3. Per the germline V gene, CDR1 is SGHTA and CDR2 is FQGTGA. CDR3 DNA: TGTGCCAGCAGCTTGGAGCCGGGGGACTACAATGAGCAGTTCTTC. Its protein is CASSLEPGDYNEQFF.

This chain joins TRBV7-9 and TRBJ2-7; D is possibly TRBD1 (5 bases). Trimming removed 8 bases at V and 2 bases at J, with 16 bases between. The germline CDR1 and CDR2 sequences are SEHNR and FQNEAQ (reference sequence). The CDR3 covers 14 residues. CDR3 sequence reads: CASLQTAAPYEQYF. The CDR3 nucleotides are TGTGCCAGCCTCCAGACAGCCGCCCCCTACGAGCAGTACTTC. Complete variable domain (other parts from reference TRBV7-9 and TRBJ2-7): DTGVSQNPRHKITKRGQNVTFRCDPISEHNRLYWYRQTLGQGPEFLTYFQNEAQLEKSRLLSDRFSAERPKGSFSTLEIQRTEQGDSAMYLCASLQTAAPYEQYFGPGTRLTVT.

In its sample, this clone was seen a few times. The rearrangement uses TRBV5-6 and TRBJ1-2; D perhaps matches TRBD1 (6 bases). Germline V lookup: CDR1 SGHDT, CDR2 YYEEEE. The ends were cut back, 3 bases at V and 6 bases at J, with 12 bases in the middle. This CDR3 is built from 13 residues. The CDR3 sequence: CASSSTGTHGYTF. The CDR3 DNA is TGTGCCAGCAGCTCTACAGGGACCCATGGCTACACCTTC.

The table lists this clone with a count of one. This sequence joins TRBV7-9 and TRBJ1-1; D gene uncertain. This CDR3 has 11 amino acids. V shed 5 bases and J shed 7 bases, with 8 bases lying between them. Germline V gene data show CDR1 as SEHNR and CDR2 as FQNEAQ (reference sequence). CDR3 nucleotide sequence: TGTGCCAGCAGCATAGACATTGAAGCTTTCTTT. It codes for CASSIDIEAFF. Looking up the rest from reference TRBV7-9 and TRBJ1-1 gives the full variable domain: DTGVSQNPRHKITKRGQNVTFRCDPISEHNRLYWYRQTLGQGPEFLTYFQNEAQLEKSRLLSDRFSAERPKGSFSTLEIQRTEQGDSAMYLCASSIDIEAFFGQGTRLTVV.